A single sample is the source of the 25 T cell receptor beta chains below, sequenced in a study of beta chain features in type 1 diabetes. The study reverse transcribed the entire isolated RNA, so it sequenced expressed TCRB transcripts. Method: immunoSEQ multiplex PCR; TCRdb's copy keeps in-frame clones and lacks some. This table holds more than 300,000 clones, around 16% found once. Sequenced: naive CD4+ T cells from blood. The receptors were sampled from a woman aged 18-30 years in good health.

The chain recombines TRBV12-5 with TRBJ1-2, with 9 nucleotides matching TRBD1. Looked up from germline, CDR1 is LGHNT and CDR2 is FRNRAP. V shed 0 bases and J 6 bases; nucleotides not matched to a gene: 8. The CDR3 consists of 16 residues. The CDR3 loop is CASGLVLGQGFHGYTF. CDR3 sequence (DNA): TGTGCTAGTGGTTTGGTACTAGGACAGGGGTTTCATGGCTACACCTTC.

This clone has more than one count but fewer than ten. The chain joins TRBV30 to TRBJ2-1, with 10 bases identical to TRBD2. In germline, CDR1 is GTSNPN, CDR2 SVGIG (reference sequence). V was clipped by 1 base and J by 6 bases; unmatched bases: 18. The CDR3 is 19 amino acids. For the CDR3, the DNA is TGTGCCTGGAGTGCGCGACTAGCGGGCCACCCCCTGGTAGTCAATGAGCAGTTCTTC. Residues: CAWSARLAGHPLVVNEQFF. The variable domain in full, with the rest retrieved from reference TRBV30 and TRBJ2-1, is SQTIHQWPATLVQPVGSPLSLECTVEGTSNPNLYWYRQAAGRGLQLLFYSVGIGQISSEVPQNLSASRPQDRQFILSSKKLLLSDSGFYLCAWSARLAGHPLVVNEQFFGPGTRLTVL.

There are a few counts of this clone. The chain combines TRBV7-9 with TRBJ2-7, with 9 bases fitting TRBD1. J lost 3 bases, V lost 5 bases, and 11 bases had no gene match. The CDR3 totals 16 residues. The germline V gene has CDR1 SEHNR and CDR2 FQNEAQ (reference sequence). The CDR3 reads CASSRVGGQGDYEQYF. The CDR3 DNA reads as TGTGCCAGCAGCCGCGTTGGGGGACAGGGAGACTACGAGCAGTACTTC.

CDR3 protein: CASSQSLQPQHF. CDR3 nucleotide sequence: TGCGCCAGCAGTCAATCTCTTCAGCCCCAGCATTTT. V usage is TRBV23-1 and J usage is TRBJ1-5, with no clear D. TRBV23-1 is assigned to the ORF class and has an uncertain function. The CDR3 is 12 residues long. The V gene lost 0 bases and the J gene lost 6 bases, with 3 bases spanning the gap.

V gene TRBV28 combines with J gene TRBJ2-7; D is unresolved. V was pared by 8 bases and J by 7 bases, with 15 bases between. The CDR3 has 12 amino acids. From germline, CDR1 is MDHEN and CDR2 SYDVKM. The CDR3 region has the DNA TGTGCCAGCCGAGGAACCCTTCGGGAGCAGTACTTC. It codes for CASRGTLREQYF.

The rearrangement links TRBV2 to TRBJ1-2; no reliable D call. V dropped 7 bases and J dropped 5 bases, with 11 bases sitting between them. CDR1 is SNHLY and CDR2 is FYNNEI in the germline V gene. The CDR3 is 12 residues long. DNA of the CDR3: TGTGCCAGCACGTCGCAGTTATATGGCTACACCTTC. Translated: CASTSQLYGYTF.

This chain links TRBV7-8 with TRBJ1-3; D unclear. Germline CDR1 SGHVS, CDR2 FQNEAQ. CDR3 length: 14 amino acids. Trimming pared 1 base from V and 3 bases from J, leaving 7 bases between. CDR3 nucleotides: TGTGCCAGCAGCTTAGACGTAGTTGGAAACACCATATATTTT. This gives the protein CASSLDVVGNTIYF.

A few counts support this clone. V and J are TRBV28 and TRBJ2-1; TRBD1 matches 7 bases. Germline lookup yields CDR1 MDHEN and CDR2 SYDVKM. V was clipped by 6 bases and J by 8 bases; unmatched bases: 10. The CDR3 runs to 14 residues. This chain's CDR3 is CASRRQGNWDEQFF. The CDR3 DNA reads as TGTGCCAGCAGAAGACAGGGTAATTGGGATGAGCAGTTCTTC. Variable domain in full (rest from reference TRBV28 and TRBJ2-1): DVKVTQSSRYLVKRTGEKVFLECVQDMDHENMFWYRQDPGLGLRLIYFSYDVKMKEKGDIPEGYSVSREKKERFSLILESASTNQTSMYLCASRRQGNWDEQFFGPGTRLTVL.

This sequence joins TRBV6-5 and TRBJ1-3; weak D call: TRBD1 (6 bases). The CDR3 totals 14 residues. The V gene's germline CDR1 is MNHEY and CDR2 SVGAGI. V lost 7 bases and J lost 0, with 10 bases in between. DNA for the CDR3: TGTGCCAGCACCGGACAGATCTCTGGAAACACCATATATTTT. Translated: CASTGQISGNTIYF.

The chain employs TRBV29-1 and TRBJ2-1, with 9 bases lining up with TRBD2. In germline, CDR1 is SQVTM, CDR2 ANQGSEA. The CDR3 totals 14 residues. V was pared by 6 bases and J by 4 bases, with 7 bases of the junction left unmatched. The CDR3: CSVPTSGSYNEQFF. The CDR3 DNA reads TGCAGCGTCCCCACTAGCGGGTCTTACAATGAGCAGTTCTTC.

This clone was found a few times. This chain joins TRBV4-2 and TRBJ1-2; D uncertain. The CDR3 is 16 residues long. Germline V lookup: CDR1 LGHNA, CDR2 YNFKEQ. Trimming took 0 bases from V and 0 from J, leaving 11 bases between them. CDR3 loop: CASSQESSVANYGYTF. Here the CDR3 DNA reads TGTGCCAGCAGCCAAGAGAGTAGCGTAGCTAACTATGGCTACACCTTC.

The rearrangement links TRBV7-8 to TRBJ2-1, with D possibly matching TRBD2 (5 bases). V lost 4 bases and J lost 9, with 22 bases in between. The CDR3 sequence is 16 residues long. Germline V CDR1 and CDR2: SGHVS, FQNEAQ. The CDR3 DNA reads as TGTGCCAGCAGCTCGACCGGGATCCCTAATTCCATTGAGCAGTTCTTC. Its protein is CASSSTGIPNSIEQFF.

CDR3 bases: TGTGCCAGCAGCGGTTCGGTCCACACTGAAGCTTTCTTT. Translating gives CASSGSVHTEAFF. The chain is built from TRBV11-1 and TRBJ1-1; no definite D call. The V gene lost 5 bases and the J gene lost 3 bases, with 10 bases spanning the gap. The germline CDR1 and CDR2 sequences are SGHAT and FQDESV (reference sequence). This CDR3 is 13 amino acids long.

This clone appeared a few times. The DNA of the CDR3 is TGTGCCAGCAGCTTGCAAACTAGCGGGTTCCAAGAGACCCAGTACTTC. Its translation is CASSLQTSGFQETQYF. The chain employs TRBV5-6 and TRBJ2-5, with 9 nucleotides matching TRBD2. In germline, CDR1 is SGHDT, CDR2 YYEEEE. The CDR3 runs to 16 residues. V trimming: 1 base; J trimming: 1 base; junction bases outside the gene matches: 5.

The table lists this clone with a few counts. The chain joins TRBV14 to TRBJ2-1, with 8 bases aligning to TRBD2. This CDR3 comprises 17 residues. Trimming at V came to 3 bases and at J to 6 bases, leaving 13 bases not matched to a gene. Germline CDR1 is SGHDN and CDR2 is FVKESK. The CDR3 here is CASSHRAGLGYTNEQFF. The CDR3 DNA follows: TGTGCCAGCAGCCACCGCGCGGGACTAGGTTATACCAATGAGCAGTTCTTC.

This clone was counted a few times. The DNA for the CDR3 is TGCGCCAGCAGCGCCAGGACTAGTGGCTATGAGCAGTTCTTC. Its protein is CASSARTSGYEQFF. The chain recombines TRBV4-3 with TRBJ2-1, with TRBD2 identical over 7 bases. The CDR3 is made up of 14 amino acids. Losses at the gene ends were 5 bases for V and 8 bases for J; bases not matched to a gene: 9. In germline, CDR1 is LGHNA, CDR2 YSLEER.

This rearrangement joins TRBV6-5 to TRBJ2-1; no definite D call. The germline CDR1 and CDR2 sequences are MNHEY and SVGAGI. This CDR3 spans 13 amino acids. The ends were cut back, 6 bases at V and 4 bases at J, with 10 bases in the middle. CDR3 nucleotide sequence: TGTGCCAGCAGGCGGCACCAGTACAATGAGCAGTTCTTC. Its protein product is CASRRHQYNEQFF.

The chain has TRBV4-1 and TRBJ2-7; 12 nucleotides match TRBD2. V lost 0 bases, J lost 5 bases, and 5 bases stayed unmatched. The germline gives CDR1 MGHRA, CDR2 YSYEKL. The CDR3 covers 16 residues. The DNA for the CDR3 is TGCGCCAGCAGCCAAGATCGACTAGCGGGAGTAGACGAGCAGTACTTC. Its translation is CASSQDRLAGVDEQYF.

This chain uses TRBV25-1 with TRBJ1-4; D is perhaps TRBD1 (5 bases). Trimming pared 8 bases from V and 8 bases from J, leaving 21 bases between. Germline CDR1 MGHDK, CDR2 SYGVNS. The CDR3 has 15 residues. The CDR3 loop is CASEETVPGGEKLFF. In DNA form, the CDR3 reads TGTGCCAGCGAGGAGACAGTGCCTGGTGGCGAAAAACTGTTTTTT. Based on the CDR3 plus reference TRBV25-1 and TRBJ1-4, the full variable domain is EADIYQTPRYLVIGTGKKITLECSQTMGHDKMYWYQQDPGMELHLIHYSYGVNSTEKGDLSSESTVSRIRTEHFPLTLESARPSHTSQYLCASEETVPGGEKLFFGSGTQLSVL.

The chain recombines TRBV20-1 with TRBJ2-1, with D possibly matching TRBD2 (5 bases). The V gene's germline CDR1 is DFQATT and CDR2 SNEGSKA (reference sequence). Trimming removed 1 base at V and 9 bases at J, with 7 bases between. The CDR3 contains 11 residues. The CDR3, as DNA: TGCAGTGCTAGAGCGAGCGGTGAGCAGTTCTTC. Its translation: CSARASGEQFF.

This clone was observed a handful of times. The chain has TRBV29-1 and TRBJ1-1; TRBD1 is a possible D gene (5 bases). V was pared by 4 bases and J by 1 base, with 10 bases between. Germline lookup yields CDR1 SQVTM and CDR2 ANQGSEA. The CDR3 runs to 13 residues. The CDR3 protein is CSVVLGANTEAFF. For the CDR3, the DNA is TGCAGCGTTGTCCTTGGGGCGAACACTGAAGCTTTCTTT.

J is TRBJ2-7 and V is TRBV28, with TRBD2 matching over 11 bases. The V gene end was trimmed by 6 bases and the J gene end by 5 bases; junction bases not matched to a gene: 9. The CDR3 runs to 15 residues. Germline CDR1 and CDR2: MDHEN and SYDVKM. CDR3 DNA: TGTGCCAGCAGCCAAGGGACTAGCGGCGGCCACGAGCAGTACTTC. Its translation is CASSQGTSGGHEQYF. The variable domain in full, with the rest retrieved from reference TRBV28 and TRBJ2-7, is DVKVTQSSRYLVKRTGEKVFLECVQDMDHENMFWYRQDPGLGLRLIYFSYDVKMKEKGDIPEGYSVSREKKERFSLILESASTNQTSMYLCASSQGTSGGHEQYFGPGTRLTVT.

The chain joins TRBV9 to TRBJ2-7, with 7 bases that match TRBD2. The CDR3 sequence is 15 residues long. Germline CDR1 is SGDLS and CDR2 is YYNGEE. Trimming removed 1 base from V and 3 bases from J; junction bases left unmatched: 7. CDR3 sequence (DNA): TGTGCCAGCAGCGTATCCGGGACTACCATCTACGAGCAGTACTTC. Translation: CASSVSGTTIYEQYF.

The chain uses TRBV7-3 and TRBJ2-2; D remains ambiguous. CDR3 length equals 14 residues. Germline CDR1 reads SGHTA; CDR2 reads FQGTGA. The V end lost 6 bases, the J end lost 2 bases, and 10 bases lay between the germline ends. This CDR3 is CASSKQVNTGELFF. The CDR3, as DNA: TGTGCCAGCAGTAAGCAAGTTAACACCGGGGAGCTGTTTTTT.

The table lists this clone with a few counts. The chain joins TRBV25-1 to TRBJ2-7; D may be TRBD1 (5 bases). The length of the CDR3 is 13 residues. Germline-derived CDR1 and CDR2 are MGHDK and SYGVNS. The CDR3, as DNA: TGTGCTCACTCTATTGCAGGGTCCTACGAGCAGTACTTC. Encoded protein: CAHSIAGSYEQYF.